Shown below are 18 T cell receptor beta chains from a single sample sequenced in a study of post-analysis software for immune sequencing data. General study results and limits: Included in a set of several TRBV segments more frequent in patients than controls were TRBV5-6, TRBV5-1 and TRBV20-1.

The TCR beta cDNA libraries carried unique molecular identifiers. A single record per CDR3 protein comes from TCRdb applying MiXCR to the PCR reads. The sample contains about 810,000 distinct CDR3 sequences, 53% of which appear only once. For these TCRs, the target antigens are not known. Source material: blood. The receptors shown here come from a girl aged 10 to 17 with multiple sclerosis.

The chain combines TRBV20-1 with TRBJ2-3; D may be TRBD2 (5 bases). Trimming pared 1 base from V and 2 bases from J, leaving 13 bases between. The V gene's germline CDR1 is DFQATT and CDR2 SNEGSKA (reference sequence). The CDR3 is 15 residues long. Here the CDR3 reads CSARGPGVHTDTQYF. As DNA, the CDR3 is TGCAGTGCTAGAGGGCCCGGGGTACACACAGATACGCAGTATTTT.

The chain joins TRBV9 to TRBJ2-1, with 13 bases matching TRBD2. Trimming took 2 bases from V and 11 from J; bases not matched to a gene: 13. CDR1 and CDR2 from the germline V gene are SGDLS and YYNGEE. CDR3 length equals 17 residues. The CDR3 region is CASSVDTGTSGDPQQFF. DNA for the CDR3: TGTGCCAGCAGCGTCGACACCGGGACTAGCGGGGACCCGCAGCAGTTCTTC.

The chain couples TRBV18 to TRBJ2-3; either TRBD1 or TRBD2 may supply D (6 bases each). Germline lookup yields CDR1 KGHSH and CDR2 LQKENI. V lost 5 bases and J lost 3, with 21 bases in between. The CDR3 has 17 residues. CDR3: CASSTTRSGGGTDTQYF. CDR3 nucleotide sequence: TGTGCCAGCTCAACGACCCGAAGCGGAGGGGGTACAGATACGCAGTATTTT.

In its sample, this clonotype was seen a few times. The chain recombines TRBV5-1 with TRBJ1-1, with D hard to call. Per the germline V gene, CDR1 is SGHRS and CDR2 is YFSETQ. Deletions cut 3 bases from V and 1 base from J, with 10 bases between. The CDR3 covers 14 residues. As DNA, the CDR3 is TGCGCCAGCAGCTCGATTCACCAGAACACTGAAGCTTTCTTT. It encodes CASSSIHQNTEAFF.

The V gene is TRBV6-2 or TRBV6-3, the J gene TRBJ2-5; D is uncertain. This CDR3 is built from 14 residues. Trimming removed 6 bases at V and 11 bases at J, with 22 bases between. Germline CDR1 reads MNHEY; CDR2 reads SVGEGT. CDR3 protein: CASSPNLNKYEQYF. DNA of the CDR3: TGTGCCAGCAGCCCGAACCTCAACAAGTATGAGCAGTACTTC.

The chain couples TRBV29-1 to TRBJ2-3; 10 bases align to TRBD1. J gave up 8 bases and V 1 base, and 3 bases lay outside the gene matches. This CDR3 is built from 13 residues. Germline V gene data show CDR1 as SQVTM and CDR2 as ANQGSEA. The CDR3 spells CSVEGTGGGTQYF. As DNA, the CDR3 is TGCAGCGTTGAAGGGACAGGGGGAGGTACGCAGTATTTT.

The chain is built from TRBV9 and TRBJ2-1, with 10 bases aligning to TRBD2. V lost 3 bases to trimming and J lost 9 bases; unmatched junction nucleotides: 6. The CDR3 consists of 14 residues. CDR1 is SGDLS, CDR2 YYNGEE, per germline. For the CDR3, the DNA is TGTGCCAGCAGCGCTATACTAGCGGGATCTGAGCAGTTCTTC. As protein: CASSAILAGSEQFF.

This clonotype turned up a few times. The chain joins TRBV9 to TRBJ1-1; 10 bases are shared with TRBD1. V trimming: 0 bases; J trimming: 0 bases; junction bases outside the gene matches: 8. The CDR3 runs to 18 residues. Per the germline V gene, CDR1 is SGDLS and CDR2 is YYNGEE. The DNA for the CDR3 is TGTGCCAGCAGCGTAGAGCGGGACAGGGGTTCGATGAACACTGAAGCTTTCTTT. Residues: CASSVERDRGSMNTEAFF.

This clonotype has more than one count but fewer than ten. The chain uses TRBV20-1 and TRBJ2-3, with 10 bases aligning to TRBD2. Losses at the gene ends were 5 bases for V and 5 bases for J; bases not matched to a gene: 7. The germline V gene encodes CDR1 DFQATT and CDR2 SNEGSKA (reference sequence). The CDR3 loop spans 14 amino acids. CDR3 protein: CSAGRLAGGDTQYF. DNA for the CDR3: TGCAGTGCTGGGAGACTAGCGGGTGGAGATACGCAGTATTTT.

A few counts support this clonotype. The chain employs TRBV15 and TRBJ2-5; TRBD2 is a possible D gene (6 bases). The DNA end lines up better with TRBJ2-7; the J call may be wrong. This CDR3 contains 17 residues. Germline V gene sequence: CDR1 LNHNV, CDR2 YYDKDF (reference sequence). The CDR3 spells CATSRGAGRSIRDEQYF. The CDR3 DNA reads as TGTGCCACCAGCAGAGGGGCGGGGAGATCTATACGGGACGAGCAGTACTTC.

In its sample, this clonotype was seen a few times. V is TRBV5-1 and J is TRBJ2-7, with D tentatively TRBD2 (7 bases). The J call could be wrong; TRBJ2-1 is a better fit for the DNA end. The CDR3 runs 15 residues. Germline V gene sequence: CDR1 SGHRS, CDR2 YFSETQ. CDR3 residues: CASSLGGGGRNEQFF. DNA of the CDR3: TGCGCCAGCAGCTTGGGTGGGGGGGGCCGCAATGAGCAGTTCTTC.

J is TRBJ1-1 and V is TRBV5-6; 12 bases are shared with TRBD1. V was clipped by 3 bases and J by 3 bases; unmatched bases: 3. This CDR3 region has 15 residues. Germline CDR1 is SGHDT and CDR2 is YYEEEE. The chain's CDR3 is CASSWGQGADTEAFF. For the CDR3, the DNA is TGTGCCAGCAGCTGGGGACAGGGGGCTGACACTGAAGCTTTCTTT.

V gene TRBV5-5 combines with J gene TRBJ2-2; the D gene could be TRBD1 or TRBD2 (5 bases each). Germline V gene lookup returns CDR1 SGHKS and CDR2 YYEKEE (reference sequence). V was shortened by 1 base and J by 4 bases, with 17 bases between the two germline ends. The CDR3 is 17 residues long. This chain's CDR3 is CASSLFAGTLSTGELFF. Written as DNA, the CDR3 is TGTGCCAGCAGCTTGTTTGCAGGGACCCTGAGCACCGGGGAGCTGTTTTTT.

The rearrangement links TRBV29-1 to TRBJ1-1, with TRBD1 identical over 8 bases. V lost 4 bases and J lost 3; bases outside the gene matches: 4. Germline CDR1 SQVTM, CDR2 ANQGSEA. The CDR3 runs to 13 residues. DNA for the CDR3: TGCAGCGTTGGGACAGGGCGGGACACTGAAGCTTTCTTT. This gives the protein CSVGTGRDTEAFF.

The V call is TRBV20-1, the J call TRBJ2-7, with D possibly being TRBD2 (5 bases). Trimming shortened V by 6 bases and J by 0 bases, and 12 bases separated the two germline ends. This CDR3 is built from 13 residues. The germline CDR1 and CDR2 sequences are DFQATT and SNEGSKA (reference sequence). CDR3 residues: CSATRRDSYEQYF. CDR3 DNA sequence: TGCAGTGCGACCCGACGGGACTCCTACGAGCAGTACTTC.

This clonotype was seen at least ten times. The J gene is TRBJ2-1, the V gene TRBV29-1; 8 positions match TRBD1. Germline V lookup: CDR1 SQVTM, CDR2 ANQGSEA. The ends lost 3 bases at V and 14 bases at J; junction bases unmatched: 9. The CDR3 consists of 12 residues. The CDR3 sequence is CSVDRSRDRKFF. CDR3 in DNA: TGCAGCGTTGACCGTTCCCGGGACAGGAAGTTCTTC.

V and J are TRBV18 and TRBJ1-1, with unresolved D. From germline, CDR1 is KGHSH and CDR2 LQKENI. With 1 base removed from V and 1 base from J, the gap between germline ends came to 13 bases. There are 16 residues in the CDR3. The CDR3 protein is CASSPQGGPTNTEAFF. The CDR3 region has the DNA TGTGCCAGCTCACCACAGGGAGGGCCTACGAACACTGAAGCTTTCTTT. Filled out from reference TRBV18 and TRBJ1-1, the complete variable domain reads NAGVMQNPRHLVRRRGQEARLRCSPMKGHSHVYWYRQLPEEGLKFMVYLQKENIIDESGMPKERFSAEFPKEGPSILRIQQVVRGDSAAYFCASSPQGGPTNTEAFFGQGTRLTVV.

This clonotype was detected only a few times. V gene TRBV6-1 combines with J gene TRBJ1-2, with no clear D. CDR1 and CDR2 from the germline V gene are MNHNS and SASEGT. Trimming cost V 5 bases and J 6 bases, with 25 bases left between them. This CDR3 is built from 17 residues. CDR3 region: CASSPSPLGQTRHGYTF. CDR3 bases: TGTGCCAGCAGTCCCTCCCCCCTCGGCCAAACCCGACATGGCTACACCTTC.